The rows below give T cell receptor beta chains drawn from one sample of a study of T-cell reconstitution after alpha-beta-depleted transplantation in children. TCRdb reprocessed the PCR reads with MiXCR, giving one entry per CDR3 protein. The profile shows fewer than 550,000 distinct CDR3 sequences, about 10% of them singletons. The sample here was PBMCs, mostly from graft donor cells, taken 180 days after TCRalphabeta/CD19-depleted stem cell transplant. The receptor source for this set is a female patient between 2 and 15 years old who had a stem cell transplant for aplastic anemia, so the T cells may come from the graft donor. Both conserved end residues are part of each CDR3. The order of the fields is J gene, V gene, D gene, clone size, CDR3 protein, CDR3 DNA. A D gene is named only where the DNA matches it firmly. Size is omitted from some rows. Given values are once, few, many or a class for expanded clones.

J: TRBJ2-1
V: TRBV29-1
D: TRBD1
size: few
CDR3: CSVLVTGSRRSGEQFF
DNA: TGCAGCGTTTTAGTGACAGGGTCAAGACGTAGTGGTGAGCAGTTCTTC

J: TRBJ2-2
V: TRBV10-3
D: .
size: .
CDR3: CAISGGGADGGELFF
DNA: TGTGCCATCAGTGGTGGGGGCGCTGATGGCGGGGAGCTGTTTTTT

J: TRBJ2-7
V: TRBV29-1
D: .
size: many
CDR3: CSALTVVAGWYEQYF
DNA: TGCAGCGCCCTCACGGTGGTGGCGGGATGGTACGAGCAGTACTTC

J: TRBJ2-7
V: TRBV4-3
D: .
size: many
CDR3: CASSQGRSSYEQYF
DNA: TGCGCCAGCAGCCAAGGTCGGAGCTCCTACGAGCAGTACTTC

J: TRBJ1-1
V: TRBV29-1
D: .
size: .
CDR3: CSVATLIEAFF
DNA: TGCAGCGTGGCGACCCTGATAGAAGCTTTCTTT

J: TRBJ1-2
V: TRBV20-1
D: .
size: .
CDR3: CSATDSLNSHGYTF
DNA: TGCAGTGCTACTGACAGCCTCAATTCACATGGCTACACCTTC

J: TRBJ1-1
V: TRBV7-6
D: .
size: .
CDR3: CASSLVAGAKMLTEAFF
DNA: TGTGCCAGCAGCTTAGTGGCGGGAGCCAAAATGTTAACTGAAGCTTTCTTT

J: TRBJ2-1
V: TRBV6-5
D: .
size: .
CDR3: CASSSPPNEQFF
DNA: TGTGCCAGCAGTTCACCCCCTAATGAGCAGTTCTTC

J: TRBJ1-5
V: TRBV20-1
D: .
size: many
CDR3: CSAGGWHQPQHF
DNA: TGCAGTGCAGGAGGGTGGCATCAGCCCCAGCATTTT

J: TRBJ1-1
V: TRBV11-2
D: TRBD1
size: .
CDR3: CASSLIFGQGATSTEAFF
DNA: TGTGCCAGCAGCTTAATTTTCGGACAGGGGGCGACGAGCACTGAAGCTTTCTTT

J: TRBJ2-2
V: TRBV20-1
D: .
size: .
CDR3: CSAQKARTGELFF
DNA: TGCAGTGCTCAGAAAGCGAGGACCGGGGAGCTGTTTTTT

J: TRBJ1-2
V: TRBV20-1
D: TRBD1
size: few
CDR3: CSAQAGTGLTTF
DNA: TGCAGTGCCCAAGCTGGGACAGGGCTGACTACCTTC

J: TRBJ2-3
V: TRBV11-3
D: .
size: few
CDR3: CASSPRGLTGTDTQYF
DNA: TGTGCCAGCAGCCCACGGGGGTTGACAGGCACAGATACGCAGTATTTT

J: TRBJ1-6
V: TRBV7-9
D: .
size: few
CDR3: CASSITRNSPLHF
DNA: TGTGCCAGCAGCATAACCCGTAATTCACCCCTCCACTTT

J: TRBJ2-1
V: TRBV18
D: TRBD1
size: .
CDR3: CASSAVQGRQFNEQFF
DNA: TGTGCCAGCTCAGCGGTACAGGGGCGCCAATTCAATGAGCAGTTCTTC

J: TRBJ2-1
V: TRBV29-1
D: TRBD2
size: few
CDR3: CSDMGGSSYNEQFF
DNA: TGCAGCGACATGGGGGGGAGCTCCTACAATGAGCAGTTCTTC

J: TRBJ2-3
V: TRBV19
D: .
size: few
CDR3: CASSPRDAFRDTQYF
DNA: TGTGCCAGTAGTCCCCGGGACGCTTTTAGAGATACGCAGTATTTT

J: TRBJ1-5
V: TRBV7-2
D: .
size: .
CDR3: CASSRHGGMNQPQHF
DNA: TGTGCCAGCAGCCGACACGGGGGAATGAATCAGCCCCAGCATTTT

J: TRBJ2-7
V: TRBV20-1
D: .
size: .
CDR3: CSAEDSGYEQYF
DNA: TGCAGTGCTGAGGACAGCGGTTACGAGCAGTACTTC

J: TRBJ2-5
V: TRBV24-1
D: TRBD2
size: many
CDR3: CATSDWGGAPDETQYF
DNA: TGTGCCACCAGTGATTGGGGGGGAGCGCCTGATGAGACCCAGTACTTC

J: TRBJ2-5
V: TRBV7-9
D: .
size: few
CDR3: CASSLVIEETQYF
DNA: TGTGCCAGCAGCTTAGTGATTGAAGAGACCCAGTACTTC

J: TRBJ1-1
V: TRBV14
D: .
size: .
CDR3: CASSPWGGGTEAFF
DNA: TGTGCCAGCAGCCCCTGGGGCGGGGGCACTGAAGCTTTCTTT